The sequence of this TCR beta chain was determined in a study of cytomegalovirus exposure and HLA in healthy donors. The PCR used 60 Vbeta and 13 Jbeta primers. Profiling relied on immunoSEQ multiplex PCR, and the TCRdb table lists in-frame clones only, not all of them. The sample carries 200,000 to 250,000 clones, roughly 80% recorded once. Details on this clone: Its antigen is unknown.

Trimming cost V 5 bases and J 1 base; bases outside gene matches: 4. The CDR3 totals 14 residues. In germline, CDR1 is SEHNR, CDR2 FQNEAQ (reference sequence). Study outcomes and limitations: Further analysis, carried out later, found HLA-associated TCR beta chains more clonally expanded than equally common other chains. Differences between HLA loci emerged in a later analysis of TCR association rates, with DRB1 most and HLA-C fewest.

Sequencing was carried out using PBMCs. The receptor was derived from a male donor in good health and CMV-seronegative. The chain has TRBV7-9 and TRBJ2-7; 8 bases fit TRBD1. CDR3 nucleotide sequence: TGTGCCAGCAGCACCAACAGGGGGTCCTACGAGCAGTACTTC. Its translation is CASSTNRGSYEQYF.